This T cell receptor (beta chain) comes out of a study of cytomegalovirus exposure and HLA in healthy donors. Whole-study results and caveats: Most TCR sequences showed up rarely, but some public TCRs showed up in many donors. Looking again later, the authors saw that most CMV-associated TCR beta chains seemed HLA-restricted. Accurate prediction of most subjects' HLA-A and HLA-B alleles from TCR beta sequences was reported.

Primers included in the PCR were 60 Vbeta and 13 Jbeta primers. Libraries were prepared by immunoSEQ multiplex PCR; TCRdb keeps only in-frame clonotypes and omits some of them. This table holds tens of thousands of clones, around 70% found once. A note on this clone: As yet, its antigen is unknown.

Trimming shortened V by 10 bases and J by 0 bases, and 15 bases separated the two germline ends. The CDR3 contains 15 residues. Germline V gives CDR1 ENHRY, CDR2 SYGVKD. Sequencing used PBMCs. The clonotype originates from a woman aged 45-65 years in good health and CMV-seropositive. This sequence joins TRBV10-3 and TRBJ1-4, with a possible D match to TRBD1 (6 bases). This CDR3 reads CATQGQPATNEKLFF. CDR3 bases: TGTGCCACTCAGGGGCAACCAGCAACTAATGAAAAACTGTTTTTT.